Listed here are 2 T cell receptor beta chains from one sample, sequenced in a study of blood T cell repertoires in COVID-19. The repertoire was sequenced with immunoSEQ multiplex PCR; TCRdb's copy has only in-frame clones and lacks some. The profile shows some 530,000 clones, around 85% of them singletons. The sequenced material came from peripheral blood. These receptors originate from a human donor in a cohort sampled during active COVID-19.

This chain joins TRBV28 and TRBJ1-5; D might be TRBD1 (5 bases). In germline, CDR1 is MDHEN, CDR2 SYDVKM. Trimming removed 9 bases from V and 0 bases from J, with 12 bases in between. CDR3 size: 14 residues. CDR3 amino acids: CASFPGDSNQPQHF. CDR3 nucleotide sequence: TGTGCCAGTTTCCCGGGGGATAGCAATCAGCCCCAGCATTTT.

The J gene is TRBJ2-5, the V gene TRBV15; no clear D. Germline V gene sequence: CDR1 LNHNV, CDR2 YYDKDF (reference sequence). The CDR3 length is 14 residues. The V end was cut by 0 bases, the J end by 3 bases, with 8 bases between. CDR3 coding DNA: TGTGCCACCAGCAGAGATCTGAACAAAGAGACCCAGTACTTC. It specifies CATSRDLNKETQYF.